The 8 T cell receptor beta chains reported below all come from one sample, sequenced in a study of blood T cell repertoires in COVID-19. Clones were read by immunoSEQ multiplex PCR, and TCRdb kept only the in-frame ones, dropping some. This table holds hundreds of thousands of clones, over 75% found once. Source material: peripheral blood. These receptors all come from a woman between 45 and 60 years old who had recovered from COVID-19.

V usage is TRBV5-1 and J usage is TRBJ1-2; D might be TRBD1 (6 bases). V lost 0 bases to trimming and J lost 5 bases, with 17 bases between them. From germline, CDR1 is SGHRS and CDR2 YFSETQ. There are 16 residues in the CDR3. CDR3 sequence reads: CASSLVPQPGEYGYTF. The CDR3, as DNA: TGCGCCAGCAGCTTGGTTCCCCAGCCAGGGGAGTATGGCTACACCTTC.

The CDR3 reads CASSEGTSGNNEQFF. The CDR3 DNA reads TGTGCCAGCTCAGAGGGGACTAGCGGAAACAATGAGCAGTTCTTC. The V call is TRBV18, the J call TRBJ2-1, with 11 nucleotides matching TRBD2. Germline values: CDR1 KGHSH, CDR2 LQKENI. With 5 bases clipped from V and 5 bases from J, the junction kept 5 bases outside the gene matches. This CDR3 comprises 15 residues.

The chain carries TRBV29-1 and TRBJ2-1; tentatively, D is TRBD2 (6 bases). The CDR3 extends over 13 amino acids. Germline lookup yields CDR1 SQVTM and CDR2 ANQGSEA. Trimming removed 4 bases at V and 2 bases at J, with 9 bases between. In DNA, the CDR3 is TGCAGCGTTGGCGGGGTAACCTACAATGAGCAGTTCTTC. Translated, it gives CSVGGVTYNEQFF.

The gene calls are TRBV2 and TRBJ2-4; no clear D gene. The CDR3 runs to 12 residues. V was trimmed by 3 bases and J by 8 bases, leaving 8 bases between them. Germline assignment: CDR1 SNHLY and CDR2 FYNNEI. The CDR3 sequence is CASSELADIQYF. In nucleotides, the CDR3 is TGTGCCAGCAGTGAGTTGGCAGACATTCAGTACTTC.

The chain is built from TRBV6-5 and TRBJ2-7, with D maybe TRBD2 (6 bases). CDR3 length: 13 residues. CDR1 and CDR2 from the germline V gene are MNHEY and SVGAGI. Trimming removed 8 bases from V and 5 bases from J, with 16 bases in between. CDR3 residues: CASSGGVVHEQYF. The CDR3 DNA sequence: TGTGCCAGCTCCGGAGGGGTCGTCCACGAGCAGTACTTC.

J is TRBJ2-5 and V is TRBV29-1; 9 nucleotides agree with TRBD1. With V trimmed by 6 bases and J by 9 bases, 5 bases remained unmatched. Looked up from germline, CDR1 is SQVTM and CDR2 is ANQGSEA. The CDR3 covers 11 residues. Here the CDR3 reads CSVQDRGSQYF. The CDR3 DNA reads TGCAGCGTCCAAGACAGGGGGTCCCAGTACTTC. The full variable domain, its missing parts supplied by reference TRBV29-1 and TRBJ2-5, is SAVISQKPSRDICQRGTSLTIQCQVDSQVTMMFWYRQQPGQSLTLIATANQGSEATYESGFVIDKFPISRPNLTFSTLTVSNMSPEDSSIYLCSVQDRGSQYFGPGTRLLVL.

The chain links TRBV11-2 to TRBJ2-7, with TRBD2 matching over 10 bases. V shed 1 base and J 1 base; nucleotides not matched to a gene: 10. The CDR3 has 18 amino acids. Germline values: CDR1 SGHAT, CDR2 FQNNGV. The CDR3 is CASSLVGGLAGESYEQYF. CDR3 DNA: TGTGCCAGCAGCTTAGTGGGTGGCCTAGCGGGAGAGTCCTACGAGCAGTACTTC.

The chain recombines TRBV11-2 with TRBJ2-7; 8 positions agree with TRBD1. The V segment lost 2 bases and the J segment 4 bases; nucleotides outside the gene matches: 7. The germline CDR1 and CDR2 sequences are SGHAT and FQNNGV. The CDR3 length is 15 residues. CDR3 coding DNA: TGTGCCAGCAGCTTACGTCAGGGGGCGGGTTACGAGCAGTACTTC. Translated: CASSLRQGAGYEQYF.